The entry below describes one T cell receptor beta chain. These data are taken from a study of blood T cell repertoires in COVID-19. Study overall: In each case, the material was cDNA or gDNA derived from T cells, B-cell-depleted T cells, or PBMCs.

This table comes from immunoSEQ multiplex PCR, and its TCRdb copy is limited to in-frame clones, with some not included. The sample lists approximately 150,000 clones, approximately 86% seen once, with over 2% in the top ten. V lost 5 bases to trimming and J lost 9 bases; unmatched junction nucleotides: 13. The germline CDR1 and CDR2 sequences are LNHDA and SQIVND (reference sequence). This CDR3 comprises 15 residues. The specimen was peripheral blood. This TCR was sampled from a woman of 80 years or more with COVID-19, enrolled during active disease. V gene TRBV19 combines with J gene TRBJ1-5; 7 bases fit TRBD1. This CDR3 is CASSGWDSSRAPQHF. The DNA of the CDR3 is TGTGCCAGTAGTGGGTGGGACAGTTCCCGGGCGCCCCAGCATTTT.